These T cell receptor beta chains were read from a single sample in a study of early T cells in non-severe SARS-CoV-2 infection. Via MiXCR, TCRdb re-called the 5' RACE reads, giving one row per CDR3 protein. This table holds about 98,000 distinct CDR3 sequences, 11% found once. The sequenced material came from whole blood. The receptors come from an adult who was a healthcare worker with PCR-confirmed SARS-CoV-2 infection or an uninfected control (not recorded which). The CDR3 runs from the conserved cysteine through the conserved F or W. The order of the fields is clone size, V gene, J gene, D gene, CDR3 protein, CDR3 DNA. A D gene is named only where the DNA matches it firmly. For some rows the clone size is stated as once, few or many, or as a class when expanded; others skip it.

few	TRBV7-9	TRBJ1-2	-	CASSWTQNYGYTF	TGTGCCAGCAGCTGGACACAAAACTATGGCTACACCTTC
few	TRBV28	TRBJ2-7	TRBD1	CASSSGQGGSYEQYF	TGTGCCAGCAGTTCTGGACAGGGGGGTTCCTACGAGCAGTACTTC
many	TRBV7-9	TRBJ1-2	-	CASSTNRDGLFYTF	TGTGCCAGCAGCACGAACCGGGACGGACTGTTCTACACCTTC
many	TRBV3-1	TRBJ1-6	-	CASSQGATRDNSPLHF	TGTGCCAGCAGCCAAGGCGCTACGAGGGATAATTCACCCCTCCACTTT
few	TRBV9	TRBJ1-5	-	CASSVGPTSQPQHF	TGTGCCAGCAGCGTAGGACCGACAAGTCAGCCCCAGCATTTT
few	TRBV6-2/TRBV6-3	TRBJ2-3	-	CARTDTQYF	TGTGCCAGGACAGATACGCAGTATTTT
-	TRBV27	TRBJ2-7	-	CASSLRQGTGDEQYF	TGTGCCAGCAGTTTAAGGCAGGGGACTGGCGACGAGCAGTACTTC
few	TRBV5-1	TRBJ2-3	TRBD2	CASSLGGLAGGATDTQYF	TGCGCCAGCAGCTTGGGCGGACTAGCGGGGGGCGCCACAGATACGCAGTATTTT
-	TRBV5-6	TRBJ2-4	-	CASSSLTVGYQNIQYF	TGTGCCAGCAGCTCCCTGACAGTGGGATACCAAAACATTCAGTACTTC
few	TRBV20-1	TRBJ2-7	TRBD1	CSARHYPSGTGLREQYF	TGCAGTGCTAGACACTATCCATCCGGGACAGGGCTTCGGGAGCAGTACTTC
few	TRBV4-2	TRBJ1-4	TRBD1	CASSQDLTGNEKLFF	TGTGCCAGCAGCCAAGATCTGACAGGGAATGAAAAACTGTTTTTT
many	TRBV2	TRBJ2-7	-	CASSDARNFYEQYF	TGTGCCAGCAGTGACGCGCGGAACTTCTACGAGCAGTACTTC
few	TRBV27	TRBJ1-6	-	CASSSLGYSSPLHF	TGTGCCAGCAGTTCCTTAGGGTATAGTTCACCCCTCCACTTT
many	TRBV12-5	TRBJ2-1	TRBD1	CASRGTAVNNEQFF	TGTGCTAGCCGAGGGACAGCGGTTAACAATGAGCAGTTCTTC
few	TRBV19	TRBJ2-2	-	CASRLRGSVGELFF	TGTGCCAGTAGGCTTAGGGGATCGGTCGGGGAGCTGTTTTTT
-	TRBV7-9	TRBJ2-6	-	CASSSAWGQTLSSGANVLTF	TGTGCCAGCAGCTCCGCCTGGGGGCAGACCCTTTCCTCTGGGGCCAACGTCCTGACTTTC
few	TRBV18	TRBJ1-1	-	CASSSPIGNTEAFF	TGTGCCAGCTCATCGCCAATTGGGAACACTGAAGCTTTCTTT
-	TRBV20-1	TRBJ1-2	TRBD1	CSARGQDYGYTF	TGCAGTGCTAGGGGACAGGACTATGGCTACACCTTC
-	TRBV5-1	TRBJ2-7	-	CASSLWQAISYEQYF	TGCGCCAGCAGCTTGTGGCAGGCGATCTCCTACGAGCAGTACTTC
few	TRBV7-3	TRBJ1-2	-	CASSPVSGIGYGYTF	TGTGCCAGCAGCCCGGTTTCGGGGATAGGGTATGGCTACACCTTC